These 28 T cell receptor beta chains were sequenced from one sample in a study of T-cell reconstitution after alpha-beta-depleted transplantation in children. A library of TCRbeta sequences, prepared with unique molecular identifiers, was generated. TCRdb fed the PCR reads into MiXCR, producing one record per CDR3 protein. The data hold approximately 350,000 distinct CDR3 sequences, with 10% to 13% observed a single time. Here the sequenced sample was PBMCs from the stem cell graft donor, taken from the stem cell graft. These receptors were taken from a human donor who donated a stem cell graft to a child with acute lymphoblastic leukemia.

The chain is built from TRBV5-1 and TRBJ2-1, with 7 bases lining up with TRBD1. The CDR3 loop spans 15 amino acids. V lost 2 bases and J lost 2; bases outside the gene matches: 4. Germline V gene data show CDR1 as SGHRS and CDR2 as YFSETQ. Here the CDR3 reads CASSLQGITYNEQFF. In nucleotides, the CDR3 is TGCGCCAGCAGCTTACAGGGGATCACCTACAATGAGCAGTTCTTC.

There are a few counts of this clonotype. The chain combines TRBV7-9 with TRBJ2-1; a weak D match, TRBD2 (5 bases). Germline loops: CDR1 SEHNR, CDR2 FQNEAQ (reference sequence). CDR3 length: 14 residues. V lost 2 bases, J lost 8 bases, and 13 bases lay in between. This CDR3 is CASSLQDFGDEQFF. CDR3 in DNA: TGTGCCAGCAGCTTACAGGACTTTGGGGATGAGCAGTTCTTC.

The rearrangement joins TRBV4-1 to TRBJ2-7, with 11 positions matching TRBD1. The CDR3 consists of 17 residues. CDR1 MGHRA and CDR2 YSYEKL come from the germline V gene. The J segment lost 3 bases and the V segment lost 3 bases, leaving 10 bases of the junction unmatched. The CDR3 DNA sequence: TGCGCCAGCAGCCACCCGGGACAGGGGGTCAGCGACTACGAGCAGTACTTC. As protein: CASSHPGQGVSDYEQYF.

The CDR3 spells CASSRPGIRDPSSEQYF. CDR3 DNA: TGTGCCAGCAGTCGTCCCGGAATAAGGGATCCTAGCTCCGAGCAGTACTTC. The chain employs TRBV6-1 and TRBJ2-7; D may be TRBD2 (5 bases). V dropped 5 bases and J dropped 6 bases, with 26 bases sitting between them. Germline CDR1 reads MNHNS; CDR2 reads SASEGT. This CDR3 spans 17 amino acids.

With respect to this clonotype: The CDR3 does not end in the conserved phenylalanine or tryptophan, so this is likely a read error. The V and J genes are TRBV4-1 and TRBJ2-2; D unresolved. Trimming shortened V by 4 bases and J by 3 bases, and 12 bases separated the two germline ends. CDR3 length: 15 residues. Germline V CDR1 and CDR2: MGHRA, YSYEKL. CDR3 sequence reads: CASSPRPQDTGELFL. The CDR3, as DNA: TGCGCCAGCAGCCCTAGGCCCCAAGACACCGGGGAGCTGTTTTTG.

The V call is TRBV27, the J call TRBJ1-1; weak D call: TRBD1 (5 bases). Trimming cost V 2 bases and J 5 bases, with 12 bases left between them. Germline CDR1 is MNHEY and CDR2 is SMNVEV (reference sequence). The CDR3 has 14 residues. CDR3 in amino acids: CASSLTPGRTEAFF. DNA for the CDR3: TGTGCCAGCAGTTTAACGCCAGGGAGGACTGAAGCTTTCTTT.

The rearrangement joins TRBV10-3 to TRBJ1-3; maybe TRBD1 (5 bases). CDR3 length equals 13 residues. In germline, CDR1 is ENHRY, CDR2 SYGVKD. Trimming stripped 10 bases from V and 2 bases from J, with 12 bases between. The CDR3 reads CATRGVAGNTIYF. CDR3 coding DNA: TGTGCCACGAGGGGAGTCGCTGGAAACACCATATATTTT.

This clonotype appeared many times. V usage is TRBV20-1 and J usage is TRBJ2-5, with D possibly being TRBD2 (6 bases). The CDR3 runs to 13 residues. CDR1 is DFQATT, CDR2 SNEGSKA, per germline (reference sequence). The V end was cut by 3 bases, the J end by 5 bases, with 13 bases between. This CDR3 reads CSASVGLKETQYF. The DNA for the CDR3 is TGCAGTGCTAGCGTGGGACTCAAGGAGACCCAGTACTTC.

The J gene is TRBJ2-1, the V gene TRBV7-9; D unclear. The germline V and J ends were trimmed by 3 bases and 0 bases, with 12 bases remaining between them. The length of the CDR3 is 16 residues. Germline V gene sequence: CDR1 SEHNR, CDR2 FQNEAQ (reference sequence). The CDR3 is CASSLGSAYSYNEQFF. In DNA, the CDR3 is TGTGCCAGCAGCTTGGGAAGTGCCTACTCCTACAATGAGCAGTTCTTC.

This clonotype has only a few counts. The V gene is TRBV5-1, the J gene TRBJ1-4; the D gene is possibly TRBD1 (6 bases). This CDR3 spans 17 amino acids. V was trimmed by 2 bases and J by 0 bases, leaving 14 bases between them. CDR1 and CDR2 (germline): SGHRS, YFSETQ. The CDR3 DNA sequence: TGCGCCAGCAGCTTAGCCGGGACATCCCCAACTAATGAAAAACTGTTTTTT. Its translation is CASSLAGTSPTNEKLFF. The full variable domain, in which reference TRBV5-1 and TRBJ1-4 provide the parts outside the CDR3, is KAGVTQTPRYLIKTRGQQVTLSCSPISGHRSVSWYQQTPGQGLQFLFEYFSETQRNKGNFPGRFSGRQFSNSRSEMNVSTLELGDSALYLCASSLAGTSPTNEKLFFGSGTQLSVL.

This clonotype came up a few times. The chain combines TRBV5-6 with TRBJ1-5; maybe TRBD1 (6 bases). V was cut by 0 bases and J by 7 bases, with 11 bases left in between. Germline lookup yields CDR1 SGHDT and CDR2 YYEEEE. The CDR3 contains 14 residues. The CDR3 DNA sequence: TGTGCCAGCAGCTTGGACAGGGTCAGCCAGCCCCAGCATTTT. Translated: CASSLDRVSQPQHF. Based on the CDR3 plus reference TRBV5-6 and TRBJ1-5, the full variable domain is DAGVTQSPTHLIKTRGQQVTLRCSPKSGHDTVSWYQQALGQGPQFIFQYYEEEERQRGNFPDRFSGHQFPNYSSELNVNALLLGDSALYLCASSLDRVSQPQHFGDGTRLSIL.

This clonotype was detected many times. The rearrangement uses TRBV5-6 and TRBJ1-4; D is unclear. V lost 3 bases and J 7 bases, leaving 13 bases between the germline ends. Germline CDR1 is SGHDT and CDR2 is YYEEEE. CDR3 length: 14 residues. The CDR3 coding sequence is TGTGCCAGCAGCTCGGGTCCAGTGAGTGAAAAACTGTTTTTT. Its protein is CASSSGPVSEKLFF.

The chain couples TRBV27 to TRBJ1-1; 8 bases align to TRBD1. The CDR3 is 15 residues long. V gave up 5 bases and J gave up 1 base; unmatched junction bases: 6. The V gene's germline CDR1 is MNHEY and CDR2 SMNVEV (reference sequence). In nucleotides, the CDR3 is TGTGCCAGCAGTCCGGGGACAGGCCGGAACACTGAAGCTTTCTTT. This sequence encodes CASSPGTGRNTEAFF.

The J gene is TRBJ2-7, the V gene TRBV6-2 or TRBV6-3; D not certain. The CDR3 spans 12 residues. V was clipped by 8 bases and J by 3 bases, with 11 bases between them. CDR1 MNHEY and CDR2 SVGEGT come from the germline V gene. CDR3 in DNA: TGTGCCAGCCCCTCACGGAACTACGAGCAGTACTTC. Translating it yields CASPSRNYEQYF.

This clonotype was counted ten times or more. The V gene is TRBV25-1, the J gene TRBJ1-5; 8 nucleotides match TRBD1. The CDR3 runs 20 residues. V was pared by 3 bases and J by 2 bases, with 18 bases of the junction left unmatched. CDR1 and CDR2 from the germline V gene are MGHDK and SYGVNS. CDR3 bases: TGTGCCAGCAGTGACCTCGAAAGGACAGGGCGGGAGTGCGGCAATCAGCCCCAGCATTTT. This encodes CASSDLERTGRECGNQPQHF. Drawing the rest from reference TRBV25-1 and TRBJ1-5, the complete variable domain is EADIYQTPRYLVIGTGKKITLECSQTMGHDKMYWYQQDPGMELHLIHYSYGVNSTEKGDLSSESTVSRIRTEHFPLTLESARPSHTSQYLCASSDLERTGRECGNQPQHFGDGTRLSIL.

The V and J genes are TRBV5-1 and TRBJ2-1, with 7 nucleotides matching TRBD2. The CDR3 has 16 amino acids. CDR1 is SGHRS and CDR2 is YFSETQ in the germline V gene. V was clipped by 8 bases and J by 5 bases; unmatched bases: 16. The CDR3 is CASGLVAGVGHNEQFF. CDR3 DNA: TGCGCCAGTGGACTTGTGGCGGGAGTCGGGCACAATGAGCAGTTCTTC.

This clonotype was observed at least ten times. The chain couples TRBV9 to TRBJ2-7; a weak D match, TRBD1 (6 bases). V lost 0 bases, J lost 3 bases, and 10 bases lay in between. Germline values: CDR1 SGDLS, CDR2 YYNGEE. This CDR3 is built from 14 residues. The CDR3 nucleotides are TGTGCCAGCAGCGTAGCAGGACAGAGCTACGAGCAGTACTTC. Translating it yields CASSVAGQSYEQYF.

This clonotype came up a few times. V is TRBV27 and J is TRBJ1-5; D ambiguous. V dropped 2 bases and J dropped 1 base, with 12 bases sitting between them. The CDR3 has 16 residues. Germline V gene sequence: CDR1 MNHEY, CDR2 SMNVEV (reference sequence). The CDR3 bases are TGTGCCAGCAGTTTAGGAGGAGGGCTGAGCAATCAGCCCCAGCATTTT. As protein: CASSLGGGLSNQPQHF.

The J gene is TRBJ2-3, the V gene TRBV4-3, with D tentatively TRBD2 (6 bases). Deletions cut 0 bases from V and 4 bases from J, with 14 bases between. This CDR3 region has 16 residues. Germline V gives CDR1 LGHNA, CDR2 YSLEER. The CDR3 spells CASSQEHQTRADTQYF. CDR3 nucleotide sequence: TGCGCCAGCAGCCAAGAGCACCAGACTAGGGCAGATACGCAGTATTTT.

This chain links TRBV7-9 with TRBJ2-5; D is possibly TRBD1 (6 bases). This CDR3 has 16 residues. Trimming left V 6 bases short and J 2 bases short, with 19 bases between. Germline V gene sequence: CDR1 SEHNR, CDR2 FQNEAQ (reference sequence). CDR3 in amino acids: CASRNPPGTSQETQYF. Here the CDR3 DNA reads TGTGCCAGCAGGAATCCGCCAGGGACATCACAAGAGACCCAGTACTTC.

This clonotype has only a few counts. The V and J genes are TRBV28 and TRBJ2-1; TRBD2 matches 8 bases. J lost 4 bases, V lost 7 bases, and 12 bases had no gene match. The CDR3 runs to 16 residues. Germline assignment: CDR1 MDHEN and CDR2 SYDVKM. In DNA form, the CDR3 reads TGTGCCAGCACCCTTTTTGCGGGAGGAACTTACAATGAGCAGTTCTTC. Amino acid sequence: CASTLFAGGTYNEQFF.

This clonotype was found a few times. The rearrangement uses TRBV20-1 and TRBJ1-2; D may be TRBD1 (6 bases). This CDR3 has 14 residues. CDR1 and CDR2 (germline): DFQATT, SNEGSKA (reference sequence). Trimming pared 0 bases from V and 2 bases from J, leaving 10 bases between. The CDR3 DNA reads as TGCAGTGCTAGAGATACAGGGATAAACTATGGCTACACCTTC. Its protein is CSARDTGINYGYTF.

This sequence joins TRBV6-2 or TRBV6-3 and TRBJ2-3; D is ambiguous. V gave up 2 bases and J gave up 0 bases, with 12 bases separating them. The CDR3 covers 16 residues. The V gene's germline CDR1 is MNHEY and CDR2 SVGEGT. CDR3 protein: CASSYRVGASTDTQYF. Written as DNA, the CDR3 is TGTGCCAGCAGTTACCGGGTGGGCGCTAGCACAGATACGCAGTATTTT.

The CDR3 protein is CASSRGVSSGQETQYF. The DNA of the CDR3 is TGTGCCAGCAGTCGAGGGGTATCTAGCGGCCAAGAGACCCAGTACTTC. The rearrangement uses TRBV27 and TRBJ2-5; 7 bases map to TRBD2. This CDR3 has 16 amino acids. CDR1 and CDR2 (germline): MNHEY, SMNVEV (reference sequence). V gave up 5 bases and J gave up 1 base; unmatched junction bases: 10.

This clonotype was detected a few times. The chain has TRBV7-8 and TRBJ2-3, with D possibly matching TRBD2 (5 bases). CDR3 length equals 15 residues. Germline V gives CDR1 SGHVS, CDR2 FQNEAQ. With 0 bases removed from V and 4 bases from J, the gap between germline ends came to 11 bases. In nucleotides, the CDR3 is TGTGCCAGCAGCTTAGCGCGGAGGTGGGCAGATACGCAGTATTTT. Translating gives CASSLARRWADTQYF.

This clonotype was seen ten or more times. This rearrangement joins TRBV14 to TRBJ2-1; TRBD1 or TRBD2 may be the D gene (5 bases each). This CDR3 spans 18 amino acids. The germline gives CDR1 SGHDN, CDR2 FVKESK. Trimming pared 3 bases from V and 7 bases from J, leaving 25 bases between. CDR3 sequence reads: CASSHHPVRAGRVNEQFF. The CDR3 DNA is TGTGCCAGCAGCCATCATCCCGTTCGGGCAGGGAGAGTGAATGAGCAGTTCTTC.

The CDR3 protein is CASSYEQLKGDTQYF. Written as DNA, the CDR3 is TGTGCCAGCAGTTACGAGCAGTTAAAAGGGGATACGCAGTATTTT. This chain uses TRBV6-5 with TRBJ2-3, with D unresolved. The CDR3 runs 15 residues. From germline, CDR1 is MNHEY and CDR2 SVGAGI. V lost 2 bases to trimming and J lost 6 bases, with 15 bases between them.

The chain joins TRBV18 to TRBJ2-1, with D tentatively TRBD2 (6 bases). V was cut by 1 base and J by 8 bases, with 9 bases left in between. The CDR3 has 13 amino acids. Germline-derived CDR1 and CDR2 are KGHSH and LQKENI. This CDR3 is CASSPRGGDEQFF. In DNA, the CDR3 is TGTGCCAGCTCACCACGGGGAGGCGATGAGCAGTTCTTC.